The next 31 T cell receptor beta chains were all read from a single sample in a study of OX40 agonist ivuxolimab in advanced cancers. Sequencing used immunoSEQ multiplex PCR; TCRdb keeps in-frame clones, though not all of them. The data hold about 92,000 clones, with approximately 90% observed a single time. Here the sequenced sample was CD4+ or CD8+ T cells sorted from blood, taken in a trial of the OX40 agonist ivuxolimab. The receptors were gathered from an adult with an advanced solid tumor such as melanoma, head and neck, liver or kidney cancer.

V and J are TRBV7-2 and TRBJ2-2; the match to TRBD2 covers 7 bases. The trim removed 2 bases at V and 0 bases at J, leaving 0 bases unmatched. The V gene's germline CDR1 is SGHTA and CDR2 FQGNSA. This CDR3 region has 15 residues. The DNA for the CDR3 is TGTGCCAGCAGCTTACTAGCGGCGAACACCGGGGAGCTGTTTTTT. Its protein product is CASSLLAANTGELFF.

The chain joins TRBV4-1 to TRBJ2-7; 7 nucleotides agree with TRBD1. V lost 4 bases and J lost 9; bases outside the gene matches: 12. The CDR3 consists of 14 residues. Germline assignment: CDR1 MGHRA and CDR2 YSYEKL. The CDR3 DNA sequence: TGCGCCAGCAGCCCCGGGACAGTGGAAGGGGTGCAGTACTTC. Translating it yields CASSPGTVEGVQYF.

The chain has TRBV19 and TRBJ1-2, with D possibly TRBD1 on 6 matching bases. From germline, CDR1 is LNHDA and CDR2 SQIVND (reference sequence). V was clipped by 6 bases and J by 3 bases, with 11 bases between them. This CDR3 region has 13 residues. CDR3 amino acids: CASRTQGYYGYTF. Here the CDR3 DNA reads TGTGCCAGTAGGACACAGGGATACTATGGCTACACCTTC.

This clone has a single count. The chain carries TRBV7-9 and TRBJ1-1; maybe TRBD1 (5 bases). The CDR3 runs to 14 residues. The germline V and J ends were trimmed by 4 bases and 5 bases, with 14 bases remaining between them. The germline CDR1 and CDR2 sequences are SEHNR and FQNEAQ (reference sequence). CDR3 residues: CASSSVRGGTEAFF. The CDR3 DNA follows: TGTGCCAGCAGCTCCGTAAGGGGCGGAACTGAAGCTTTCTTT.

The rearrangement joins TRBV5-1 to TRBJ1-1; D may be TRBD1 (5 bases). The CDR3 is 14 residues long. CDR1 is SGHRS and CDR2 is YFSETQ in the germline V gene. Trimming took 0 bases from V and 4 from J, leaving 10 bases between them. The CDR3 coding sequence is TGCGCCAGCAGCTTGGATCCAGGGCGCACTGAAGCTTTCTTT. Translated, it gives CASSLDPGRTEAFF.

J is TRBJ1-1 and V is TRBV9; D is ambiguous. Germline CDR1 is SGDLS and CDR2 is YYNGEE. The CDR3 sequence is 14 residues long. Trimming cost V 1 base and J 3 bases, with 10 bases left between them. CDR3 DNA: TGTGCCAGCAGCGTAAGCGTGGACCACACTGAAGCTTTCTTT. Translation: CASSVSVDHTEAFF.

The chain couples TRBV18 to TRBJ2-5; D is tentatively TRBD1 or TRBD2 (5 bases each). CDR1 is KGHSH and CDR2 is LQKENI in the germline V gene. With 4 bases removed from V and 2 bases from J, the gap between germline ends came to 8 bases. The CDR3 spans 13 residues. The CDR3 DNA reads as TGTGCCAGCTCACGGGACCGTCAAGAGACCCAGTACTTC. It encodes CASSRDRQETQYF.

The chain joins TRBV6-6 to TRBJ2-5; TRBD1 aligns across 7 bases. The CDR3 has 15 residues. Germline assignment: CDR1 MNHNY and CDR2 SVGAGI (reference sequence). V lost 5 bases to trimming and J lost 3 bases; unmatched junction nucleotides: 9. CDR3 coding DNA: TGTGCCAGCAGTATAACGACAGGGCTTAAAGAGACCCAGTACTTC. Protein product: CASSITTGLKETQYF.

This chain joins TRBV28 and TRBJ2-5; 9 nucleotides match TRBD1. This CDR3 is 15 amino acids long. In germline, CDR1 is MDHEN, CDR2 SYDVKM. V was clipped by 6 bases and J by 4 bases; unmatched bases: 9. In DNA form, the CDR3 reads TGTGCCAGCAGAACGCGGGACAGGGCTCCAGAGACCCAGTACTTC. Protein: CASRTRDRAPETQYF.

This sequence joins TRBV2 and TRBJ2-1; 13 positions match TRBD2. V gave up 6 bases and J gave up 8 bases; unmatched junction bases: 7. The CDR3 contains 15 residues. CDR1 and CDR2 (germline): SNHLY, FYNNEI. CDR3 loop: CASSETSGRAHEQFF. CDR3 bases: TGTGCCAGCAGCGAAACTAGCGGGAGGGCCCATGAGCAGTTCTTC.

The chain has TRBV5-4 and TRBJ1-1; 8 bases map to TRBD1. The V gene end was trimmed by 3 bases and the J gene end by 11 bases; junction bases not matched to a gene: 9. There are 13 residues in the CDR3. Germline lookup yields CDR1 SGHNT and CDR2 YYREEE (reference sequence). The CDR3 protein is CASSYVTGGRAFF. The CDR3 DNA sequence: TGTGCCAGCAGCTACGTTACAGGGGGGAGGGCTTTCTTT.

The CDR3 sequence is CASSLVGAATYNEQFF. CDR3 DNA sequence: TGTGCCAGCAGCTTAGTTGGAGCGGCCACCTACAATGAGCAGTTCTTC. The rearrangement uses TRBV7-2 and TRBJ2-1, with D possibly matching TRBD2 (5 bases). Trimming took off 1 base at V and 2 bases at J, with 12 bases between the two ends. Germline lookup yields CDR1 SGHTA and CDR2 FQGNSA. CDR3 length: 16 residues.

The genes are TRBV9 and TRBJ2-7, with D unresolved. This CDR3 is 15 amino acids long. CDR1 is SGDLS, CDR2 YYNGEE, per germline. V lost 3 bases, J lost 3 bases, and 16 bases lay in between. For the CDR3, the DNA is TGTGCCAGCAGCGCGAGCCCCACCCCTGGCTACGAGCAGTACTTC. Protein product: CASSASPTPGYEQYF.

The rearrangement uses TRBV11-2 and TRBJ2-2; D might be TRBD1 (6 bases). The CDR3 length is 18 residues. V was shortened by 1 base and J by 6 bases, with 21 bases between the two germline ends. The germline V gene has CDR1 SGHAT and CDR2 FQNNGV. CDR3 protein: CASSLGSLGARISGELFF. In DNA, the CDR3 is TGTGCCAGCAGCTTAGGGTCGTTGGGGGCGCGGATCTCCGGGGAGCTGTTTTTT.

This sequence joins TRBV7-9 and TRBJ1-1; TRBD1 is a possible D gene (5 bases). Per germline, CDR1 SEHNR and CDR2 FQNEAQ (reference sequence). The CDR3 is 15 amino acids. The ends were cut back, 3 bases at V and 3 bases at J, with 14 bases in the middle. DNA of the CDR3: TGTGCCAGCAGCTTCCCCGGGGGAAGGGACACTGAAGCTTTCTTT. Residues: CASSFPGGRDTEAFF.

This sequence joins TRBV18 and TRBJ2-2; D is unresolved. Germline CDR1 KGHSH, CDR2 LQKENI. Between the trimmed V and J ends, which lost 0 bases and 4 bases, there was a span of 9 bases. This CDR3 has 15 residues. CDR3 nucleotides: TGTGCCAGCTCACCACCGAGCGCAGCCACCGGGGAGCTGTTTTTT. It is translated as CASSPPSAATGELFF.

This clone has more than one count but fewer than ten. The chain recombines TRBV13 with TRBJ1-2, with TRBD1 matching 8 bases. Germline assignment: CDR1 PRHDT and CDR2 FYEKMQ (reference sequence). The ends lost 4 bases at V and 5 bases at J; junction bases unmatched: 18. The CDR3 has 18 residues. CDR3 region: CASSSPGTGLFGNYGYTF. In DNA form, the CDR3 reads TGTGCCAGCAGCTCACCCGGGACAGGTCTTTTTGGAAATTATGGCTACACCTTC.

This chain uses TRBV6-5 with TRBJ2-5; 8 nucleotides match TRBD2. This CDR3 comprises 14 residues. The V and J ends lost 5 bases and 6 bases, in that order; junction bases with no gene match: 8. Germline V CDR1 and CDR2: MNHEY, SVGAGI. CDR3 nucleotide sequence: TGTGCCAGCAGTCAATCGGGAGGGAGGAAGACCCAGTACTTC. It yields the protein CASSQSGGRKTQYF.

The V and J genes are TRBV29-1 and TRBJ2-7; 13 nucleotides match TRBD2. This CDR3 is built from 16 residues. CDR1 and CDR2 (germline): SQVTM, ANQGSEA. V gave up 1 base and J gave up 4 bases; unmatched junction bases: 7. The CDR3: CSVEAPLAGGPYEQYF. CDR3 bases: TGCAGCGTTGAAGCACCACTAGCGGGAGGGCCGTACGAGCAGTACTTC.

The chain recombines TRBV6-1 with TRBJ1-5; D call uncertain. CDR1 is MNHNS, CDR2 SASEGT, per germline. V shed 6 bases and J shed 7 bases, with 19 bases lying between them. The length of the CDR3 is 15 residues. The CDR3, as DNA: TGTGCCAGCAGACGGTCCGGGCAGACGGGACAGCCCCAGCATTTT. Translating it yields CASRRSGQTGQPQHF.

This chain connects TRBV5-4 to TRBJ2-5, with a possible D match to TRBD1 (5 bases). V lost 0 bases and J lost 2, with 8 bases in between. The germline gives CDR1 SGHNT, CDR2 YYREEE (reference sequence). This CDR3 comprises 14 residues. CDR3 region: CASSLVQEQETQYF. CDR3 sequence (DNA): TGTGCCAGCAGCTTGGTACAGGAGCAAGAGACCCAGTACTTC.

The rearrangement uses TRBV5-6 and TRBJ1-5; the D is unclear. With 5 bases removed from V and 7 bases from J, the gap between germline ends came to 10 bases. CDR1 and CDR2 (germline): SGHDT, YYEEEE. The CDR3 extends over 12 amino acids. This CDR3 reads CASRTRPQPQHF. The DNA for the CDR3 is TGTGCCAGCAGAACCCGTCCCCAGCCCCAGCATTTT.

This rearrangement joins TRBV19 to TRBJ2-3, with TRBD2 matching 10 bases. CDR3 size: 18 residues. Germline V gene lookup returns CDR1 LNHDA and CDR2 SQIVND (reference sequence). With 9 bases clipped from V and 0 bases from J, the junction kept 15 bases outside the gene matches. Here the CDR3 reads CARKGLAEGRPSTDTQYF. The CDR3 DNA reads TGTGCCAGAAAAGGACTAGCGGAGGGGAGACCTAGCACAGATACGCAGTATTTT.

The J gene is TRBJ2-1, the V gene TRBV9; D is unresolved. Germline CDR1 is SGDLS and CDR2 is YYNGEE. This CDR3 has 15 amino acids. V lost 0 bases, J lost 8 bases, and 15 bases lay in between. CDR3: CASSVAGVRSHEQFF. The CDR3 DNA reads TGTGCCAGCAGCGTAGCTGGAGTTAGAAGTCATGAGCAGTTCTTC.

The CDR3: CSVEDRAVGNTIYF. CDR3 sequence (DNA): TGCAGCGTTGAGGACAGGGCTGTTGGAAACACCATATATTTT. J is TRBJ1-3 and V is TRBV29-1; 8 bases are shared with TRBD1. The CDR3 extends over 14 amino acids. The V gene's germline CDR1 is SQVTM and CDR2 ANQGSEA. V lost 3 bases to trimming and J lost 3 bases; unmatched junction nucleotides: 4.

This clone has a handful of counts. The gene calls are TRBV28 and TRBJ1-3; D gene unclear. CDR3 length: 12 amino acids. V dropped 3 bases and J dropped 0 bases, with 0 bases sitting between them. Germline CDR1 is MDHEN and CDR2 is SYDVKM. CDR3 protein: CASSFSGNTIYF. The CDR3 DNA reads as TGTGCCAGCAGTTTCTCTGGAAACACCATATATTTT.

The chain joins TRBV7-2 to TRBJ2-5; possibly TRBD1 for D (5 bases). The CDR3 has 17 amino acids. V dropped 1 base and J dropped 5 bases, with 20 bases sitting between them. In germline, CDR1 is SGHTA, CDR2 FQGNSA. CDR3 sequence (DNA): TGTGCCAGCAGCTTAGGGGCACGCCACAGGAGCCGGGAGACCCAGTACTTC. Residues: CASSLGARHRSRETQYF.

About this clone: The CDR3 carries no conserved terminal phenylalanine or tryptophan, so it likely arises from a read error. It is unclear where the CDR3 begins or ends on the DNA, so no DNA is shown, and the CDR3 is as TCRdb lists it. This chain's CDR3 is CASSSPGQGIFI. The J gene is TRBJ2-7, the V gene TRBV6-5; the DNA was not used to check the table's D call, TRBD1. The CDR3 is 12 residues long, ends included. Germline V CDR1 and CDR2: MNHEY, SVGAGI.

The rearrangement uses TRBV7-2 and TRBJ2-2; 7 bases line up with TRBD1. There are 15 residues in the CDR3. Germline V gene sequence: CDR1 SGHTA, CDR2 FQGNSA. J was trimmed by 3 bases and V by 5 bases; bases with no gene match: 6. The CDR3 DNA sequence: TGTGCCAGCAGCATGACAGGGTCCTACACCGGGGAGCTGTTTTTT. Protein product: CASSMTGSYTGELFF.

The rearrangement uses TRBV28 and TRBJ1-2, with 8 nucleotides matching TRBD1. The CDR3 sequence is 15 residues long. The V and J ends lost 6 bases and 4 bases, in that order; junction bases with no gene match: 10. Germline V gives CDR1 MDHEN, CDR2 SYDVKM. CDR3 bases: TGTGCCAGCAGCCCTGCAGGGGGCGGGGGCTATGGCTACACCTTC. This sequence encodes CASSPAGGGGYGYTF.

This chain connects TRBV19 to TRBJ2-7; TRBD1 aligns across 11 bases. The CDR3 runs 15 residues. The junction had 4 bases not matched to a gene; V was cut back by 3 bases and J by 3 bases. CDR1 LNHDA and CDR2 SQIVND come from the germline V gene (reference sequence). The CDR3 reads CASSIGTGGIYEQYF. The CDR3 DNA reads as TGTGCCAGTAGTATCGGGACAGGGGGAATCTACGAGCAGTACTTC.